The 32 T cell receptor beta chains below come from one sample, sequenced in a study of technical replicates of blood from several donors. The assay was immunoSEQ multiplex PCR, and TCRdb's table has in-frame clones only and misses some. There are 82,000 or so clones in the sample; 96% occur only once, and roughly 0.34% lies in the top ten. Sequenced: T cells isolated from PBMCs. All receptors derive from a human donor in good health.

This chain connects TRBV29-1 to TRBJ2-7; TRBD1 might be the D (6 bases). Trimming left V 7 bases short and J 3 bases short, with 19 bases between. There are 14 residues in the CDR3. From germline, CDR1 is SQVTM and CDR2 ANQGSEA. The CDR3 loop is CSASTPDRIYEQYF. CDR3 bases: TGCAGCGCCTCCACCCCGGACAGAATCTACGAGCAGTACTTC.

This chain joins TRBV7-9 and TRBJ2-7; D ambiguous. This CDR3 region has 13 residues. V lost 5 bases, J lost 5 bases, and 13 bases lay in between. The germline V gene has CDR1 SEHNR and CDR2 FQNEAQ (reference sequence). This CDR3 reads CASSPIPIHEQYF. CDR3 DNA: TGTGCCAGCAGCCCCATTCCTATCCACGAGCAGTACTTC.

This clone was detected once. The rearrangement links TRBV28 to TRBJ2-1, with 10 positions matching TRBD2. After removal of 2 bases from V and 12 bases from J, the junction contained 7 bases not matched to a gene. This CDR3 has 14 amino acids. Germline CDR1 reads MDHEN; CDR2 reads SYDVKM. CDR3 amino acids: CASSLIQREGVQFF. The CDR3 coding sequence is TGTGCCAGCAGTTTAATCCAGCGGGAGGGGGTGCAGTTCTTC.

The J gene is TRBJ1-2, the V gene TRBV9; the D is unclear. The CDR3 has 11 residues. V was trimmed by 3 bases and J by 10 bases, leaving 10 bases between them. The germline CDR1 and CDR2 sequences are SGDLS and YYNGEE. Here the CDR3 DNA reads TGTGCCAGCAGCGGTGGTGCAGACTACACCTTC. Residues: CASSGGADYTF.

The rearrangement uses TRBV5-6 and TRBJ2-4, with 7 bases fitting TRBD2. This CDR3 is 19 amino acids long. The J segment lost 1 base and the V segment lost 0 bases, leaving 13 bases of the junction unmatched. Germline loops: CDR1 SGHDT, CDR2 YYEEEE. This CDR3 is CASSLAKGVGGPAKNIQYF. In DNA, the CDR3 is TGTGCCAGCAGCTTGGCAAAAGGAGTGGGAGGGCCCGCCAAAAACATTCAGTACTTC.

The chain couples TRBV10-2 to TRBJ2-7; 14 bases are shared with TRBD2. After removal of 1 base from V and 7 bases from J, the junction contained 3 bases not matched to a gene. Germline V lookup: CDR1 WSHSY, CDR2 SAAADI. CDR3 length equals 15 residues. DNA for the CDR3: TGCGCCAGCAGTGAGTGGACTAGCGGGAGGAGGGAGCAGTACTTC. It codes for CASSEWTSGRREQYF.

In this sample, this clone turned up once. The rearrangement links TRBV5-4 to TRBJ2-6; D not certain. CDR3 length: 14 amino acids. V was pared by 4 bases and J by 0 bases, with 5 bases between. The germline V gene encodes CDR1 SGHNT and CDR2 YYREEE (reference sequence). CDR3 sequence reads: CASSADSGANVLTF. The CDR3 bases are TGTGCCAGCAGCGCGGACTCTGGGGCCAACGTCCTGACTTTC.

The chain couples TRBV7-6 to TRBJ2-7; D may be TRBD1 (6 bases). With 4 bases removed from V and 0 bases from J, the gap between germline ends came to 16 bases. The length of the CDR3 is 16 residues. The germline V gene has CDR1 SGHVS and CDR2 FNYEAQ. The CDR3 coding sequence is TGTGCCAGCAGCTCCGTAGACAGGCCGAGCTCCTACGAGCAGTACTTC. The encoded protein is CASSSVDRPSSYEQYF.

This chain joins TRBV5-4 and TRBJ2-7; D remains unclear. Trimming left V 2 bases short and J 0 bases short, with 6 bases between. The CDR3 covers 13 residues. Germline V gives CDR1 SGHNT, CDR2 YYREEE (reference sequence). CDR3 DNA sequence: TGTGCCAGCAGCTTAGACTTCTCCTACGAGCAGTACTTC. Its protein is CASSLDFSYEQYF. The variable domain in full, with the rest retrieved from reference TRBV5-4 and TRBJ2-7, is ETGVTQSPTHLIKTRGQQVTLRCSSQSGHNTVSWYQQALGQGPQFIFQYYREEENGRGNFPPRFSGLQFPNYSSELNVNALELDDSALYLCASSLDFSYEQYFGPGTRLTVT.

The table lists this clone with a few counts. The chain recombines TRBV9 with TRBJ2-3, with D possibly matching TRBD2 (6 bases). Trimming stripped 0 bases from V and 0 bases from J, with 8 bases between. Germline V gene sequence: CDR1 SGDLS, CDR2 YYNGEE. This CDR3 contains 15 residues. The CDR3, as DNA: TGTGCCAGCAGCGTAGTGGGACTGAGCACAGATACGCAGTATTTT. As protein: CASSVVGLSTDTQYF.

V usage is TRBV12-2 and J usage is TRBJ2-7; the listed D gene, TRBD2, was not tested against the DNA. TRBV12-2 is tagged as a pseudogene. This CDR3 is built from 16 residues. This CDR3 reads CASRLAYLLAGDEQYF. The CDR3, as DNA: TGTGCAAGTCGCTTAGCGTATCTCCTAGCGGGAGACGAGCAGTACTTC.

This chain joins TRBV6-5 and TRBJ2-1; TRBD2 matches at 10 bases. The V gene end was trimmed by 6 bases and the J gene end by 9 bases; junction bases not matched to a gene: 11. The length of the CDR3 is 15 residues. CDR1 MNHEY and CDR2 SVGAGI come from the germline V gene. In DNA, the CDR3 is TGTGCCAGCAGAAGGTCTAGCGGGAGCGGATTTGAGCAGTTCTTC. It yields the protein CASRRSSGSGFEQFF.

V and J are TRBV6-5 and TRBJ2-7, with 9 bases matching TRBD1. The CDR3 loop spans 16 amino acids. CDR1 and CDR2 from the germline V gene are MNHEY and SVGAGI. V lost 0 bases, J lost 1 base, and 4 bases stayed unmatched. The CDR3 reads CASSYSDRGESYEQYF. The CDR3 nucleotides read TGTGCCAGCAGTTACTCAGACAGGGGGGAATCCTACGAGCAGTACTTC.

The V call is TRBV2, the J call TRBJ2-7; 9 bases agree with TRBD1. Looked up from germline, CDR1 is SNHLY and CDR2 is FYNNEI. Losses at the gene ends were 7 bases for V and 0 bases for J; bases not matched to a gene: 7. The length of the CDR3 is 15 residues. CDR3 DNA: TGTGCCAGCATTCCGGACAGGGGCTTCTCCTACGAGCAGTACTTC. Encoded protein: CASIPDRGFSYEQYF.

This sequence joins TRBV28 and TRBJ2-1, with D tentatively TRBD2 (5 bases). Germline V gene lookup returns CDR1 MDHEN and CDR2 SYDVKM. V gave up 3 bases and J gave up 0 bases, with 15 bases separating them. The CDR3 has 17 amino acids. The CDR3: CASSFLTGVSSYNEQFF. DNA of the CDR3: TGTGCCAGCAGTTTCCTGACCGGGGTCAGCTCCTACAATGAGCAGTTCTTC.

This sequence joins TRBV4-2 and TRBJ2-7, with D unresolved. The CDR3 has 13 residues. Germline CDR1 reads LGHNA; CDR2 reads YNFKEQ. V was shortened by 2 bases and J by 2 bases, with 7 bases between the two germline ends. CDR3 nucleotide sequence: TGTGCCAGCAGCCAAAACACAGCCTACGAGCAGTACTTC. Translating it yields CASSQNTAYEQYF.

This chain connects TRBV27 to TRBJ1-5; the match to TRBD1 covers 8 bases. This CDR3 is 14 amino acids long. Germline loops: CDR1 MNHEY, CDR2 SMNVEV (reference sequence). V gave up 5 bases and J gave up 7 bases; unmatched junction bases: 7. CDR3 in amino acids: CASSPTGVLQPQHF. CDR3 nucleotides: TGTGCCAGCAGTCCGACAGGGGTCCTCCAGCCCCAGCATTTT.

J is TRBJ2-7 and V is TRBV5-4; TRBD2 agrees at 11 bases. The CDR3 loop spans 16 amino acids. With V trimmed by 4 bases and J by 0 bases, 6 bases remained unmatched. Looked up from germline, CDR1 is SGHNT and CDR2 is YYREEE (reference sequence). This CDR3 is CASSQRLAGSSYEQYF. In nucleotides, the CDR3 is TGTGCCAGCAGCCAAAGACTAGCGGGAAGCTCCTACGAGCAGTACTTC.

The chain joins TRBV5-8 to TRBJ1-2; tentatively, D is TRBD1 (6 bases). V was trimmed by 0 bases and J by 4 bases, leaving 13 bases between them. The CDR3 totals 15 residues. The germline V gene has CDR1 SGHTS and CDR2 YDEGEE. The CDR3: CASSLAWDISYGYTF. CDR3 sequence (DNA): TGTGCCAGCAGCTTGGCCTGGGACATCAGCTATGGCTACACCTTC.

The gene calls are TRBV18 and TRBJ2-5, with 7 positions matching TRBD2. CDR1 is KGHSH and CDR2 is LQKENI in the germline V gene. V shed 3 bases, J shed 2 bases, and the junction held 9 bases outside the gene matches. The length of the CDR3 is 16 residues. The CDR3 loop reads CASSPIGGSAQETQYF. CDR3 coding DNA: TGTGCCAGCTCACCGATTGGCGGGAGCGCACAAGAGACCCAGTACTTC.

This sequence joins TRBV19 and TRBJ2-1, with 11 bases aligning to TRBD2. There are 15 residues in the CDR3. V trimming: 5 bases; J trimming: 9 bases; junction bases outside the gene matches: 9. Germline loops: CDR1 LNHDA, CDR2 SQIVND (reference sequence). The CDR3 loop reads CASSPSSGRFGEQFF. In DNA, the CDR3 is TGTGCCAGTAGTCCATCTAGCGGGAGGTTTGGTGAGCAGTTCTTC.

The genes are TRBV15 and TRBJ2-3; D may be TRBD2 (6 bases). This CDR3 is 17 amino acids long. Deletions cut 0 bases from V and 1 base from J, with 14 bases between. Germline assignment: CDR1 LNHNV and CDR2 YYDKDF (reference sequence). CDR3 sequence reads: CATSRDNRGTGTDTQYF. The CDR3 coding sequence is TGTGCCACCAGCAGAGATAATCGCGGGACGGGCACAGATACGCAGTATTTT. Looking up the rest from reference TRBV15 and TRBJ2-3 gives the full variable domain: DAMVIQNPRYQVTQFGKPVTLSCSQTLNHNVMYWYQQKSSQAPKLLFHYYDKDFNNEADTPDNFQSRRPNTSFCFLDIRSPGLGDTAMYLCATSRDNRGTGTDTQYFGPGTRLTVL.

V and J are TRBV19 and TRBJ2-7; 9 positions match TRBD1. V shed 5 bases, J shed 5 bases, and the junction held 4 bases outside the gene matches. This CDR3 is built from 13 residues. Germline V gene lookup returns CDR1 LNHDA and CDR2 SQIVND (reference sequence). This chain's CDR3 is CASSYRGPNEQYF. The CDR3 DNA reads as TGTGCCAGTAGTTACAGGGGGCCCAACGAGCAGTACTTC.

CDR3 nucleotide sequence: TGTGCCAGCTCACCGCTACAGGGGGCGATAACCTATGGCTACACCTTC. This gives the protein CASSPLQGAITYGYTF. The V gene is TRBV18, the J gene TRBJ1-2, with TRBD1 matching 9 bases. Germline V CDR1 and CDR2: KGHSH, LQKENI. The CDR3 is made up of 16 amino acids. J gave up 4 bases and V 3 bases, and 9 bases lay outside the gene matches.

V gene TRBV13 combines with J gene TRBJ2-7; possible D gene TRBD2, 6 bases. The germline V and J ends were trimmed by 7 bases and 2 bases, with 15 bases remaining between them. This CDR3 has 14 residues. CDR1 and CDR2 (germline): PRHDT, FYEKMQ (reference sequence). CDR3 coding DNA: TGTGCCAGCACCCACTCGGGCGGGACCTACGAGCAGTACTTC. Its translation: CASTHSGGTYEQYF. The whole variable domain, remainder taken from reference TRBV13 and TRBJ2-7, is AAGVIQSPRHLIKEKRETATLKCYPIPRHDTVYWYQQGPGQDPQFLISFYEKMQSDKGSIPDRFSAQQFSDYHSELNMSSLELGDSALYFCASTHSGGTYEQYFGPGTRLTVT.

The V gene is TRBV19, the J gene TRBJ1-1; the D gene is possibly TRBD1 (6 bases). Trimming removed 7 bases at V and 8 bases at J, with 14 bases between. The CDR3 has 12 amino acids. CDR1 LNHDA and CDR2 SQIVND come from the germline V gene (reference sequence). CDR3 nucleotide sequence: TGTGCCAGTAACGGACAGCCCAAGGAAGCTTTCTTT. As protein: CASNGQPKEAFF.

V is TRBV9 and J is TRBJ2-1, with 10 bases aligning to TRBD2. CDR1 and CDR2 from the germline V gene are SGDLS and YYNGEE. V trimming: 4 bases; J trimming: 4 bases; junction bases outside the gene matches: 8. The CDR3 covers 16 residues. CDR3 in DNA: TGTGCCAGCAGCCCACCGGGACTAGCGAGATACAATGAGCAGTTCTTC. This gives the protein CASSPPGLARYNEQFF.

This chain's CDR3 is CASSPGTDTEAFF. Written as DNA, the CDR3 is TGTGCCAGCAGCCCCGGGACAGACACTGAAGCTTTCTTT. V usage is TRBV7-9 and J usage is TRBJ1-1; 7 nucleotides align to TRBD1. The V gene's germline CDR1 is SEHNR and CDR2 FQNEAQ (reference sequence). After removal of 5 bases from V and 3 bases from J, the junction contained 3 bases not matched to a gene. This CDR3 region has 13 residues.

The chain joins TRBV27 to TRBJ2-7; 11 bases are shared with TRBD1. Germline CDR1 is MNHEY and CDR2 is SMNVEV (reference sequence). V was clipped by 5 bases and J by 7 bases; unmatched bases: 7. CDR3 length equals 14 residues. The CDR3 loop is CASSLGGTGGEQYF. The CDR3 coding sequence is TGTGCCAGCAGTCTAGGGGGGACAGGGGGGGAGCAGTACTTC.

This chain joins TRBV9 and TRBJ2-2, with D tentatively TRBD1 (6 bases). Trimming cost V 0 bases and J 7 bases, with 13 bases left between them. The CDR3 has 15 amino acids. Germline V gene lookup returns CDR1 SGDLS and CDR2 YYNGEE. CDR3 in DNA: TGTGCCAGCAGCGTAGTAGCCAGGGGTAACGGGGAGCTGTTTTTT. This encodes CASSVVARGNGELFF.

This clone was seen a few times. This rearrangement joins TRBV21-1 to TRBJ1-3. TRBV21-1 represents a pseudogene. The CDR3 is made up of 11 amino acids. DNA of the CDR3: TGTGCCAGCAGCAACTTATACACCATATATTTT. It encodes CASSNLYTIYF.

V gene TRBV9 combines with J gene TRBJ2-1; 8 nucleotides line up with TRBD2. The CDR3 extends over 15 amino acids. Germline V lookup: CDR1 SGDLS, CDR2 YYNGEE. Germline trimming cut 3 bases from V and 2 bases from J; bases unmatched to any gene: 4. The CDR3 DNA reads TGTGCCAGCAGCGCCACTAGCGGCGCCTACAATGAGCAGTTCTTC. Translating gives CASSATSGAYNEQFF.